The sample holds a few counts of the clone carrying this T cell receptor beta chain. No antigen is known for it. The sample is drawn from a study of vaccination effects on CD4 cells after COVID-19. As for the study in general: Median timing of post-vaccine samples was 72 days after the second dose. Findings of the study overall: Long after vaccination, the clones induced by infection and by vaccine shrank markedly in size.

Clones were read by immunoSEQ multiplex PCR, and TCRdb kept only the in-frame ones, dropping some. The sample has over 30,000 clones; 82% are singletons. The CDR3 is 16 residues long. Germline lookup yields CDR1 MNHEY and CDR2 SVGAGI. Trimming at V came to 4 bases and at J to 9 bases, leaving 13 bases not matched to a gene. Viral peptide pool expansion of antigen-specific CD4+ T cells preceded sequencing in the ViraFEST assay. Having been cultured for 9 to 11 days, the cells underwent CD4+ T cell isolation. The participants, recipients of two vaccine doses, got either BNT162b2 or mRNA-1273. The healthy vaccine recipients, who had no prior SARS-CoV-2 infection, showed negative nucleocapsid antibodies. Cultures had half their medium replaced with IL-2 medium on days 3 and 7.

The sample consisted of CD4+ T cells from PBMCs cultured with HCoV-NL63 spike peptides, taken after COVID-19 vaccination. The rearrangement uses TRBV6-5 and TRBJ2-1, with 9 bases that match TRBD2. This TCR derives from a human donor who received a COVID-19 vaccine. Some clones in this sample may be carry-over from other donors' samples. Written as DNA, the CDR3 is TGTGCCAGCAGTTCCGTTGGGCGGGGGGGCCTTGGTGAGCAGTTCTTC. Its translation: CASSSVGRGGLGEQFF.